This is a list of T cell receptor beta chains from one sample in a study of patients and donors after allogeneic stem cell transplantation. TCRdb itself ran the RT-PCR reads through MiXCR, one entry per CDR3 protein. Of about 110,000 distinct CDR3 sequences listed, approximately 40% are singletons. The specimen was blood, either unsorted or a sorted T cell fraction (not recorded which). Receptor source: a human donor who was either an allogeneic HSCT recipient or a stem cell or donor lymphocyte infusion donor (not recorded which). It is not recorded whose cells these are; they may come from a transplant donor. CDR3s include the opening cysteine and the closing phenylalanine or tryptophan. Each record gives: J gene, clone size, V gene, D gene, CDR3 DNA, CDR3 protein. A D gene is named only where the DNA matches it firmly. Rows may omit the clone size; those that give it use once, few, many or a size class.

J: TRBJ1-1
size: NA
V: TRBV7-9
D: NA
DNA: TGTGCCAGCAGCCTACTTGGGGTGGTCAACACTGAAGCTTTCTTT
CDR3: CASSLLGVVNTEAFF

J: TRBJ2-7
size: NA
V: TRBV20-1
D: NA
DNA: TGCAGTGCTAGAGAGGCGTTCTACGAGCAGTACTTC
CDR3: CSAREAFYEQYF

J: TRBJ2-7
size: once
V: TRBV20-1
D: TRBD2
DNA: TGCAGTGCTAGAAGCGGGGCCTCCTACGAGCAGTACTTC
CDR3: CSARSGASYEQYF

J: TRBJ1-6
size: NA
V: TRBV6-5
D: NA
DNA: TGTGCCAGCAGATGGCAGAGTAATTCACCCCTCCACTTT
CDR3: CASRWQSNSPLHF

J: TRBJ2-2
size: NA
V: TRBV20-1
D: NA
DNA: TGCAGTGCTAGACAAGGACCTTCCCCACCCGGGGAGCTGTTTTTT
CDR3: CSARQGPSPPGELFF

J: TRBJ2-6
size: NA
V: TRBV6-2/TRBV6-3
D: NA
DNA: TGTGCCAGCTCGGACGGGGCCTCTGGGGCCAACGTCCTGACTTTC
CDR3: CASSDGASGANVLTF

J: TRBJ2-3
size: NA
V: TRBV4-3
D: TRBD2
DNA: TGCGCCAGCAGCCAAGGACTAGCGGTAACCACAGATACGCAGTATTTT
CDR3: CASSQGLAVTTDTQYF

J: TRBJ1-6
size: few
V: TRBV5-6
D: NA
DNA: TGTGCCAGCAGCTTGGATCCGGGACTCCCACCCCTCCACTTT
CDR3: CASSLDPGLPPLHF

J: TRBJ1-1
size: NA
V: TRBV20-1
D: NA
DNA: TGCAGTGCCCCCGGCAGGTCTGAAGCTTTCTTT
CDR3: CSAPGRSEAFF

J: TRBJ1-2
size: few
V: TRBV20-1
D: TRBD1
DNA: TGCAGTGCTAGAGTGCGACAGGGGGCCAGCTATGGCTACACCTTC
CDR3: CSARVRQGASYGYTF

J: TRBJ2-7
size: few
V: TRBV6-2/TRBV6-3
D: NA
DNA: TGTGCCAGCAGTTACCGAGCAGGTTACTACGAGCAGTACTTC
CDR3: CASSYRAGYYEQYF

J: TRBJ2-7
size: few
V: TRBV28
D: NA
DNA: TGTGCCAGCAGTTCCGAGTTGGGGGAAGAGCAGTACTTC
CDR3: CASSSELGEEQYF

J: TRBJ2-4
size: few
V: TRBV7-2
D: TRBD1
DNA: TGTGCCAGCAGCTTCCGGACAGGAGAGGTTGTGGTTCAGTACTTC
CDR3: CASSFRTGEVVVQYF

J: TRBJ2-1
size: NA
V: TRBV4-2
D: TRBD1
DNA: TGTGCCAGCAGCCCTGGGACAGATTACAATGAGCAGTTCTTC
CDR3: CASSPGTDYNEQFF

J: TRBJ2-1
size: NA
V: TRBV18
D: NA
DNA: TGTGCCAGCTCACCAGGGCCAAACAATGAGCAGTTCTTC
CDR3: CASSPGPNNEQFF

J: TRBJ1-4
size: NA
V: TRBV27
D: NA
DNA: TGTGCCAGCAGTCCCGAGGGACGTAATGAAAAACTGTTTTTT
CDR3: CASSPEGRNEKLFF

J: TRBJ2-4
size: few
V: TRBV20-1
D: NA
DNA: TGCAGTGCCCTCAGCCGGGGTGTAGCCAAAAACATTCAGTACTTC
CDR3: CSALSRGVAKNIQYF

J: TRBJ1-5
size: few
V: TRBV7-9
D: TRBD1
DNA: TGTGCCAGCAGCTCCACAGGGGTTCAGCCCCAGCATTTT
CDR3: CASSSTGVQPQHF

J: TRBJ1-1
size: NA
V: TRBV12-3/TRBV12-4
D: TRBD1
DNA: TGTGCCAGCAGGCGACAGGGGCTGAACACTGAAGCTTTCTTT
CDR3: CASRRQGLNTEAFF

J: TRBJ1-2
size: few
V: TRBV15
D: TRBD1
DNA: TGTGCCACCAGCACCCGACAGGGGAACTATGGCTACACCTTC
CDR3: CATSTRQGNYGYTF

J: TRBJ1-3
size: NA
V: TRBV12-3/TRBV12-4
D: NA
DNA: TGTGCCAGCAGTTTCGACAGTAACTCTGGAAACACCATATATTTT
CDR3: CASSFDSNSGNTIYF

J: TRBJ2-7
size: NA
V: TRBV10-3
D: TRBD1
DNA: TGTGCCAGCTCTACGAGACAGGGGCCTTACGAGCAGTACTTC
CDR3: CASSTRQGPYEQYF

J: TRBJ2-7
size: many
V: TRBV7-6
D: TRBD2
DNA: TGTGCCAGCAGCTTACGGGGACTAACCACCTACGAGCAGTACTTC
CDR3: CASSLRGLTTYEQYF

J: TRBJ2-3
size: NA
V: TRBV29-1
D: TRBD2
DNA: TGCAGCGTTGTAAGAATGGCGGGAGGGCCAGATACGCAGTATTTT
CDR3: CSVVRMAGGPDTQYF

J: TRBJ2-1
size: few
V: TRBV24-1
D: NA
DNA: TGTGCCACCAGTGATTATTGGGCCGAGGAGCAGTTCTTC
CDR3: CATSDYWAEEQFF

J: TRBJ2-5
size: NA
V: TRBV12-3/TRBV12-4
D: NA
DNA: TGTGCCAGCAGTTTTGACAGAGAGACCCAGTACTTC
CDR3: CASSFDRETQYF

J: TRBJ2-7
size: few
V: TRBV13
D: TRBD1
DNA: TGTGCCAGCAGCCGGACAGGGGGCTTCGAGCAGTACTTC
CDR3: CASSRTGGFEQYF

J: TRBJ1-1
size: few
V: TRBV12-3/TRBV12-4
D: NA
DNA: TGTGCCAGCAAGGAATTAGACAGTAACACTGAAGCTTTCTTT
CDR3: CASKELDSNTEAFF

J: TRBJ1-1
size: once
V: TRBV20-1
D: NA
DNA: TGCAGTGCCCCCGGGGGGCCTGGGGAACCTGAAGCTTTCTTT
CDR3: CSAPGGPGEPEAFF

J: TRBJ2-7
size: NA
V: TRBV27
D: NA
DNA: TGTGCCAGCAGTTTCCACGGGGCAGGGGGGGGCAACGAGCAGTACTTC
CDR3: CASSFHGAGGGNEQYF

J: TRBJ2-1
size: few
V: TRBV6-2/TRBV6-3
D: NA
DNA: TGTGCCAGCAGTTATCGAGCGGCCCGCTCCTACAATGAGCAGTTCTTC
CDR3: CASSYRAARSYNEQFF

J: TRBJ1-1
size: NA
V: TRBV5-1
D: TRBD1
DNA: TGCGCCAGCAGCTTGGGGTCAGGGGGACGCACTGAAGCTTTCTTT
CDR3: CASSLGSGGRTEAFF

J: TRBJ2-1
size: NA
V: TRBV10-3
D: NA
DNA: TGTGCCATCAGTGTAGGGCTAGACACCAATGAGCAGTTCTTC
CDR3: CAISVGLDTNEQFF

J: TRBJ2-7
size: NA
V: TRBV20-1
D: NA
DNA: TGCAGTGCACCGCAGGGTACCTACGAGCAGTACTTC
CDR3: CSAPQGTYEQYF

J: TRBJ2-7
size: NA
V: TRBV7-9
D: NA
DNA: TGTGCCAGCTCTAGGGGTTCTGTCGAGCAGTACTTC
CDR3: CASSRGSVEQYF

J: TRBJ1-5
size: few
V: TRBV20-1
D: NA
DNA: TGCAGTGCTAGAAAGGCGGGGGCTAACAATCAGCCCCAGCATTTT
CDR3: CSARKAGANNQPQHF

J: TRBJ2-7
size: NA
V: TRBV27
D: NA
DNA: TGTGCCAGCCTCGGACGAAACTCCTACGAGCAGTACTTC
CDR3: CASLGRNSYEQYF

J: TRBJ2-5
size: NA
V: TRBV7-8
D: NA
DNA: TGTGCCAGCAGCCCACAGGGTTTTTTCCTTTTGGAGACCCAGTACTTC
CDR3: CASSPQGFFLLETQYF

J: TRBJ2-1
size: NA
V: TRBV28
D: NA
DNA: TGTGCCAGCAGTGCCCGGGTACCGAGCTCCTACAATGAGCAGTTCTTC
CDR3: CASSARVPSSYNEQFF

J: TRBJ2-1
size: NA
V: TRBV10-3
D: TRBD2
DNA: TGTGCCACCTGGGGTAGCGGGAACTACAATGAGCAGTTCTTC
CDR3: CATWGSGNYNEQFF

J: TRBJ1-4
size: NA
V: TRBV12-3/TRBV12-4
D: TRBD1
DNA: TGTGCCAGCACCCCGACAGGGAAAAGCGAAAAACTGTTTTTT
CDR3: CASTPTGKSEKLFF

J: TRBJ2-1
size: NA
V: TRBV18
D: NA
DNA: TGTGCCAGCTTTAAGTCTAGCGTGACCTACAATGAGCAGTTCTTC
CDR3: CASFKSSVTYNEQFF

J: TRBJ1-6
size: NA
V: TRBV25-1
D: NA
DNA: TGTGCCAGCAGTGCTTGGGATTCACCCCTCCACTTT
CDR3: CASSAWDSPLHF

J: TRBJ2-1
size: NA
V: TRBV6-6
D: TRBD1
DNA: TGTGCCAGCAGGGACCGGGACAGGGGGCCCAATGAGCAGTTCTTC
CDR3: CASRDRDRGPNEQFF

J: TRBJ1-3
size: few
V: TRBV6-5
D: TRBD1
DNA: TGTGCCAGCAGGACGACCCGGACAGGGAAGGTAGCTGGAAACACCATATATTTT
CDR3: CASRTTRTGKVAGNTIYF

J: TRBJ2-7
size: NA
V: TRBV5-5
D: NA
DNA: TGTGCCAGCAGTTTTTACCATCTAAAGGAGGGCCGCCACGAGCAGTACTTC
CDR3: CASSFYHLKEGRHEQYF

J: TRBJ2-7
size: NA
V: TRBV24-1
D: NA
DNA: TGTGCCACCATTAGGGACCCATCCTACGAGCAGTACTTC
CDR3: CATIRDPSYEQYF

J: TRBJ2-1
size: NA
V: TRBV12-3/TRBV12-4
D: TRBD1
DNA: TGTGCCAGCACTCAAGGCCACAGGGGATCCTACAATGAGCAGTTCTTC
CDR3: CASTQGHRGSYNEQFF

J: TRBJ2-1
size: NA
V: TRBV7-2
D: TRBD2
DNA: TGTGCCAGCAGCTTAGCCCTAGCGGGAAAGGTTGAGCAGTTCTTC
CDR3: CASSLALAGKVEQFF

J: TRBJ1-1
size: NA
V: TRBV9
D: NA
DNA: TGTGCCAGCAGCTCGGGGGTAGGCACTGAAGCTTTCTTT
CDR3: CASSSGVGTEAFF

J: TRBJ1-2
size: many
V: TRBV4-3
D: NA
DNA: TGCGCCAGCAGCCAAGCCCGGGACTTGTCGGCCCCCGACTTC
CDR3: CASSQARDLSAPDF

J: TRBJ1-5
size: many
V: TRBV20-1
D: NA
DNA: TGCAGTGCTAGGGGTAGCAATCAGCCCCAGCATTTT
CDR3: CSARGSNQPQHF

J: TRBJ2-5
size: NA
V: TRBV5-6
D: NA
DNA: TGTGCCAGCAGCTTGAGGGGTCGAGCGTACTTC
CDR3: CASSLRGRAYF

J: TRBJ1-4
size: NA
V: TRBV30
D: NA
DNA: TGTGCCTGGAGTGTACGAGTGGCGGCATCCTATGAAAAACTGTTTTTT
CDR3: CAWSVRVAASYEKLFF

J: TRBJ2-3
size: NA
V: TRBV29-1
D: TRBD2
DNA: TGCAGCGTGGGACTAGCGGGAGCGAGGGATACGCAGTATTTT
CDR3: CSVGLAGARDTQYF

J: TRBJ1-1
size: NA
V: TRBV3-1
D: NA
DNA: TGTGCCAGCAGCCAAAAGGGGATGAACACTGAAGCTTTCTTT
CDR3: CASSQKGMNTEAFF

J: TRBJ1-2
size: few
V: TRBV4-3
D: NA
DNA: TGCGCCAGCAGCCACGCCCAGGGGCTAGATGGCTACACCTTC
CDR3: CASSHAQGLDGYTF